This TCR beta chain was sequenced in a study of cytomegalovirus exposure and HLA in healthy donors (TCRdb year 2017). For context, the study as a whole: In an earlier analysis of some 610 of the donors, 276 Gb of sequence data and 100 million or so unique TCR beta sequences from about 180 million T cells were reported. An early release that covered more than 550 HLA-typed donors contained around 300 gigabases of sequencing data and roughly 84 million unique TCR sequences. Of the roughly 400 genotyped donors, less than 90% were placed in the genetic ancestry cluster associated with self-reported Caucasian donors. The study aimed to test whether cataloging public T cell receptors could reveal signatures of past pathogen exposure. The study used immunosequencing to profile the T cell repertoires of under 700 subjects and linked those repertoires to cytomegalovirus serostatus. A separate validation cohort of roughly 130 different subjects was used in addition to the approximately 610-subject first cohort. To predict cytomegalovirus infection status, the study combined high-throughput TCR immunosequencing, statistical association of individual TCRs with disease status, and machine learning. A later analysis re-analyzed previously published TCR beta repertoires from 666 donors and added high-resolution HLA genotyping to study TCR occurrence patterns. Rather than using new phenotypic data, the later analysis identified candidate immune exposures from TCR beta sequences and from how often those sequences occurred across donors. To decide whether each TCR beta V gene segment behaved as functional or pseudogenic, an earlier analysis of approximately 620 of the donors relied on high-throughput TCR beta sequencing. Alongside the repertoire data, information on donor age, sex, ethnicity and CMV serostatus was compiled. A later genetic analysis used genome-wide SNP genotypes for 398 of the 666 donors, treating that subset as a discovery cohort. Every discovery cohort repertoire had been produced on one sequencing platform. Both class I and class II loci were covered by HLA typing, at four-digit resolution. The number of donors typed differed by locus, with roughly 629-640 for A, B, C, DRB1 and DQB1, roughly 520 for DQA1, 600 to 610 for DPA1, and around 450 for DPB1. Because of strong linkage in the cohort, a few DR-DQ haplotypes were treated as single units for association and clustering. Among about 400 genotyped donors of the cohort, an average of around 250,000 unique TCR beta nucleotide sequences was sequenced per donor, of which roughly 18% were non-productive. Broader findings and caveats from the paper: The study listed 170 or so TCR beta chains as associated with cytomegalovirus. Immune exposure information for the cohort was limited to CMV serostatus. A later analysis found that most CMV-associated TCR beta chains appeared HLA-restricted, with HLA associations seemingly driven largely by CMV exposure. In this cohort, only TCR beta chains were sequenced, and detectable features were limited by the absence of alpha or paired-chain data. In a later analysis, the rate of TCR association differed among HLA loci, with DRB1 alleles having the most associated TCRs and HLA-C alleles having the fewest. The classifier was reported to diagnose cytomegalovirus status with high specificity and sensitivity in both the original cohort and the validation cohort. Roughly 15 rarely observed V segments, including chromosome 9 orphons, were excluded from the earlier analysis of several hundred of the donors because counts were too low. A further reported finding was that TCR beta sequences accurately predicted the HLA-A and HLA-B alleles for most subjects in the first cohort. In vitro tests confirmed that a few of the cytomegalovirus-associated TCR beta chains recognize cytomegalovirus antigens. Presence/absence analyses assumed roughly uniform sequencing depth across donors, an assumption that may not hold. At a false discovery rate of 0.05, a later analysis linked around 15,000 TCR beta sequences to specific HLA alleles. In a later genetic analysis, a missense DCLRE1C variant was associated with V-gene and J-gene trimming of TCR beta chains, and the association was replicated in an independent cohort. When HLA alleles, especially DR and DQ, strongly co-occurred, attributing TCR associations to individual alleles was difficult. Compared with the roughly 670-donor mean, donors in an Asian-associated ancestry cluster had fewer N-insertions in productive TCRs, according to a later genetic analysis. Most TCR sequences were seen in very few donors, while some public TCRs were found in many individuals. The 87-base-pair reads could not distinguish some IMGT-functional V segments, including TRBV6-2 and TRBV6-3, so those segments were excluded. According to the authors, the approach could potentially be generalized to other disease states and immunological phenotypes. In a later analysis, several top co-occurrence clusters were reported to appear linked to parvovirus B19, influenza, CMV and Epstein-Barr virus. A cluster of highly shared sequence variants was judged likely to represent a technical artifact of the sequencing pipeline. In an earlier analysis of about 600 of the donors, most TCR beta V segments appeared in productive rearrangements about 90% or about 30% of the time, broadly matching IMGT annotations. Linkage disequilibrium might explain the correlated functional status among segregating V segments, but an unknown experimental factor could not be excluded. In a later analysis, HLA-associated TCR beta chains showed more clonal expansion and lower generation probabilities than non-associated chains that were equally common. Because HLA typing was unavailable for some donors at each locus, only the typed subset was used in association tests.

Libraries were prepared through the immunoSEQ multiplex PCR assay. The multiplex PCR relied on a mix of 60 forward primers for TCR Vbeta segments and 13 reverse primers for TCR Jbeta segments. A multiplex PCR assay on genomic DNA amplified the CDR3 region of rearranged TCR beta genes. Amplified TCR beta libraries were sequenced as 87-base-pair reads on the Illumina HiSeq System. In the original analysis: A later analysis counted tens of millions of unique TCR beta chains across the 600 to 850 repertoires, and some 11 million of these chains were shared by at least two donors. Raw reads were error-corrected and collapsed into unique sequences with a nearest-neighbor algorithm that merged closely related sequences to remove PCR and sequencing errors. CDR3 sequences were aligned to IMGT reference sequences to assign V, D and J gene segments. For a sequence to be retained, a match of at least six nucleotides to both a V gene segment and a J gene segment was required. A rearrangement counted as productive if the CDR3 had no stop codons and remained in frame with V and J, and every other rearrangement counted as non-productive. CDR3 was defined by IMGT convention, running from the second conserved V-encoded cysteine to the conserved J-encoded phenylalanine. In an earlier analysis of approximately 590 of the donors, sequences lacking an unambiguous match to a single V gene segment were excluded. An earlier analysis of a few hundred of the donors classified V segments as functional when productive rearrangements were above 56.7% and as segregating when the standard deviation between donors was above 5%. A statistical classification framework was developed to diagnose cytomegalovirus status using the catalog of TCR beta chain sequences. In a later analysis, TCR nucleotide sequences were compared against IMGT/GENE-DB human TR gene sequences so that V and J genes could be assigned. The TCRdist pipeline was used in a later analysis to assign CDR3 sequences and most-parsimonious VDJ recombination scenarios. In a later analysis, each TCR beta chain was defined by its CDR3 amino acid sequence together with its V-gene family, and reads lacking a unique V-gene family were excluded. A later analysis removed several hundred highly shared, low-generation-probability nucleotide sequences to deal with suspected cross-contamination and a sequencing artifact. In a later analysis, a clonal expansion index for each public chain was calculated from normalized within-repertoire ranks of inferred template counts. Generation probabilities in a later analysis came from a VDJ recombination model fitted to out-of-frame rearrangements, and those results were checked against IGoR. Hypergeometric tests were used in a later analysis to score TCR-TCR, TCR-HLA and TCR-CMV co-occurrence, with a repertoire-size bias correction applied to the TCR pairs. False discovery rates were estimated in a later analysis by permuting HLA or CMV assignments 20 times. In a later analysis, co-occurring TCRs were grouped using DBSCAN, with TCRdist sequence similarity added in when clustering inside HLA-allele-positive subsets. Co-occurrence clustering excluded repertoires with fewer than 30,000 or more than 120,000 public chains, plus five with anomalous nucleotide sharing. As stored in TCRdb, this immuneACCESS dataset retains in-frame rearrangements with V and J assigned. A fraction of the clones does not appear; measured against another copy, unresolved V genes explain less than half of the discrepancy, and the remainder lacks a known reason. V and J calls plus clone size are reproduced from that table; the DNA served to infer D and trimming. This sample gives 130,000 or so clones in total; 73% of them show up just once. 2% to 2.5% of the sample is in the top ten clones.

About this clone: Its antigen is currently not known. No base quality information exists; no much larger clone differs at one position.

In total, 500 to 700 healthy bone marrow donors made up the cohort. At the time of sampling, every cohort member was nominally healthy, though immune exposures that went unrecorded were likely present. The donor was CMV seropositive and was included in the group of 250 to 350 seropositive cohort members. Each donor provided a peripheral blood sample, and peripheral blood mononuclear cells were used for TCR beta sequencing. Genomic DNA extraction from the blood cell samples was performed with the Qiagen DNeasy Blood Extraction Kit. At the junction V is shortened by 1 base and J by 1 base, with 8 bases in between. CDR1 GTSNPN and CDR2 SVGIG are derived from the germline V gene (reference sequence). The CDR3 spans 13 residues, from the cysteine through the phenylalanine. Solely the CDR3 DNA is kept, with 39 bases framed from the first base.

This receptor chain uses TRBV30 and TRBJ2-7; the D gene is perhaps TRBD1, from 6 matching bases. The receptor was isolated from a woman aged 40 to 50 in good health and CMV-seropositive. The sample consisted of PBMCs. At the DNA level, the sequence is TGTGCCTGGAGTGCAGGGGTATCCTACGAGCAGTACTTC. Translated, it reads CAWSAGVSYEQYF.